This T cell receptor (beta chain) originates from a study of T cell responses to AZD1222 COVID-19 vaccine. General study results and limits: Clonal diversity may have been underestimated in mostly white British donors. Seropositive at baseline were only a handful of AZD1222 recipients.

To note about this clone: Its antigen is unknown.

The V and J ends lost 2 bases and 2 bases, in that order; junction bases with no gene match: 0. Germline CDR1 MNHEY, CDR2 SVGAGI. This CDR3 is 14 amino acids long. Method: immunoSEQ multiplex PCR; TCRdb's copy keeps in-frame clones and lacks some. In the table there are some 150,000 clones, more than 70% of which are singletons. Sequenced material: peripheral blood, taken 28 days after the second AZD1222 dose. The chain links TRBV6-5 to TRBJ1-2, with TRBD1 identical over 9 bases. This TCR came from an adult who received the AZD1222 COVID-19 vaccine. The CDR3 nucleotides read TGTGCCAGCAGTTACGACAGGGGGAACTATGGCTACACCTTC. Its translation: CASSYDRGNYGYTF.